A selection of T cell receptor beta chains follows, all from one sample in a study of T cell responses to AZD1222 COVID-19 vaccine. Only in-frame clones appear in the TCRdb table, and some are missing; sequencing was by immunoSEQ multiplex PCR. The sample consists of approximately 110,000 clones, around 87% of them appearing once. The sequenced sample was peripheral blood, obtained on day 0 of AZD1222 vaccination. These receptors came from an adult in good health. CDR3s include the opening cysteine and the closing phenylalanine or tryptophan. A D gene is named only where the DNA matches it firmly. The size field is filled for only some rows; it gives once, few, many or a size class.

v_call: TRBV6-5
d_call: -
clone_size: -
j_call: TRBJ1-1
cdr3_nt: TGTGCCAGCAGTTACGGGGGGGTTGGAGCTTTCTTT
cdr3_aa: CASSYGGVGAFF

v_call: TRBV6-5
d_call: -
clone_size: -
j_call: TRBJ2-7
cdr3_nt: TGTGCCAGCACCGGGACGTTTAGCTCCTACGAGCAGTACTTC
cdr3_aa: CASTGTFSSYEQYF

v_call: TRBV27
d_call: -
clone_size: -
j_call: TRBJ1-2
cdr3_nt: TGTGCCAGCAGTTTAAACCGGGACGGCTCTAGCTATGGCTACACCTTC
cdr3_aa: CASSLNRDGSSYGYTF

v_call: TRBV19
d_call: -
clone_size: -
j_call: TRBJ2-7
cdr3_nt: TGTGCCAGTAGCCCGGGACTCGGCGAGCAGTACTTC
cdr3_aa: CASSPGLGEQYF

v_call: TRBV4-1
d_call: -
clone_size: -
j_call: TRBJ1-3
cdr3_nt: TGCGCCAGCAGCCAATTGCAGTTCTCTGGAAACACCATATATTTT
cdr3_aa: CASSQLQFSGNTIYF

v_call: TRBV5-1
d_call: -
clone_size: -
j_call: TRBJ2-1
cdr3_nt: TGCGCCAGCAGCCCCCGCGGGGATACAGGTGAGCAGTTCTTC
cdr3_aa: CASSPRGDTGEQFF

v_call: TRBV5-8
d_call: -
clone_size: -
j_call: TRBJ2-7
cdr3_nt: TGTGCCAGCAGCTTGAACACCTTCTACGAGCAGTACTTC
cdr3_aa: CASSLNTFYEQYF

v_call: TRBV6-5
d_call: -
clone_size: few
j_call: TRBJ2-5
cdr3_nt: TGTGCCAGCAGTTACGGGAGGTTTAGGAGCCAGTACTTC
cdr3_aa: CASSYGRFRSQYF

v_call: TRBV6-2/TRBV6-3
d_call: -
clone_size: -
j_call: TRBJ1-2
cdr3_nt: TGTGCCAGCAGTTACTCATTCCGGACTAACTATGGCTACACCTTC
cdr3_aa: CASSYSFRTNYGYTF

v_call: TRBV18
d_call: -
clone_size: -
j_call: TRBJ2-7
cdr3_nt: TGTGCCAGCTCACCCCCGGGACGAGGGGACGAGCAGTACTTC
cdr3_aa: CASSPPGRGDEQYF

v_call: TRBV7-7
d_call: -
clone_size: -
j_call: TRBJ2-1
cdr3_nt: TGTGCCAGCAGCTTAGGGACGGATTCCTACAATGAGCAGTTCTTC
cdr3_aa: CASSLGTDSYNEQFF

v_call: TRBV7-9
d_call: TRBD1
clone_size: -
j_call: TRBJ1-3
cdr3_nt: TGTGCCAGCAGCTTAATGACAGGGGCTATGGACACCATATATTTT
cdr3_aa: CASSLMTGAMDTIYF

v_call: TRBV10-3
d_call: TRBD2
clone_size: -
j_call: TRBJ2-3
cdr3_nt: TGTGCCATCAGTGAGTGGGCGGGGGGCGGCACAGATACGCAGTATTTT
cdr3_aa: CAISEWAGGGTDTQYF

v_call: TRBV6-5
d_call: -
clone_size: -
j_call: TRBJ1-6
cdr3_nt: TGTGCCAGCAGCCTCCCGGTGGGGAATAATTCACCCCTCCACTTT
cdr3_aa: CASSLPVGNNSPLHF

v_call: TRBV5-1
d_call: -
clone_size: -
j_call: TRBJ2-2
cdr3_nt: TGCGCCAGCAGCTTGGTCGCCGGGGCCGCCGGGGAGCTGTTTTTT
cdr3_aa: CASSLVAGAAGELFF

v_call: TRBV9
d_call: -
clone_size: -
j_call: TRBJ2-1
cdr3_nt: TGTGCCAGCAGCCCCCGAACCGGATTGGATGAGCAGTTCTTC
cdr3_aa: CASSPRTGLDEQFF

v_call: TRBV15
d_call: -
clone_size: -
j_call: TRBJ2-5
cdr3_nt: TGTGCCACCTCCCTCGGCGGAGAAGAGACCCAGTACTTC
cdr3_aa: CATSLGGEETQYF

v_call: TRBV27
d_call: -
clone_size: -
j_call: TRBJ1-3
cdr3_nt: TGTGCCAGCAGCAGCTCGGGGGCCCCTGGAAACACCATATATTTT
cdr3_aa: CASSSSGAPGNTIYF

v_call: TRBV5-1
d_call: TRBD2
clone_size: few
j_call: TRBJ2-3
cdr3_nt: TGCGCCAGCAGGGATACTAGCGCCTCAGATACGCAGTATTTT
cdr3_aa: CASRDTSASDTQYF

v_call: TRBV5-4
d_call: -
clone_size: once
j_call: TRBJ2-5
cdr3_nt: TGTGCCAGCAGCTTGAGGAGAGAGACCCAAGAGACCCAGTACTTC
cdr3_aa: CASSLRRETQETQYF

v_call: TRBV27
d_call: -
clone_size: -
j_call: TRBJ2-2
cdr3_nt: TGTGCCAGCAGTTTAAGTGGTAGAGGACCCACCGGGGAGCTGTTTTTT
cdr3_aa: CASSLSGRGPTGELFF

v_call: TRBV2
d_call: -
clone_size: -
j_call: TRBJ2-7
cdr3_nt: TGTGCCAGCAGTGAAGGGCGGAGGGTCTCCTACGAGCAGTACTTC
cdr3_aa: CASSEGRRVSYEQYF

v_call: TRBV7-9
d_call: -
clone_size: -
j_call: TRBJ2-1
cdr3_nt: TGTGCCAGCAGCCCTAATGTGGGGGCTAAGTTCTTC
cdr3_aa: CASSPNVGAKFF

v_call: TRBV5-1
d_call: TRBD1
clone_size: -
j_call: TRBJ2-7
cdr3_nt: TGCGCCAGCAGCCCACGACAGGGGGATAACGAGCAGTACTTC
cdr3_aa: CASSPRQGDNEQYF

v_call: TRBV11-2
d_call: TRBD1
clone_size: -
j_call: TRBJ1-1
cdr3_nt: TGTGCCAGCAGCTTCCGGACAGGGACAACGTTT
cdr3_aa: CASSFRTGTTF

v_call: TRBV19
d_call: TRBD1
clone_size: -
j_call: TRBJ1-1
cdr3_nt: TGTGCCAGTAGTCAGGACAGGGTGACTGAAGCTTTCTTT
cdr3_aa: CASSQDRVTEAFF

v_call: TRBV20-1
d_call: -
clone_size: -
j_call: TRBJ1-2
cdr3_nt: TGCAGTGTCCCAACCCGCGATGGCTACACCTTC
cdr3_aa: CSVPTRDGYTF

v_call: TRBV10-2
d_call: -
clone_size: -
j_call: TRBJ2-5
cdr3_nt: TGCGCCAGCAGTGAGGACATCCTTAAGCAGGAGACCCAGTACTTC
cdr3_aa: CASSEDILKQETQYF

v_call: TRBV7-9
d_call: TRBD2
clone_size: -
j_call: TRBJ2-1
cdr3_nt: TGTGCCAGCAGCTTAGCGAATCTCGCTAGCGGGGCCTACAATGAGCAGTTCTTC
cdr3_aa: CASSLANLASGAYNEQFF

v_call: TRBV12-3/TRBV12-4
d_call: TRBD2
clone_size: -
j_call: TRBJ2-1
cdr3_nt: TGTGCCAGCAAGATAGCGGGGTTGAATGAGCAGTTCTTC
cdr3_aa: CASKIAGLNEQFF

v_call: TRBV5-4
d_call: -
clone_size: -
j_call: TRBJ2-7
cdr3_nt: TGTGCCAGCAGCCTCGGCACTCTAGAATGGCAGTACTTC
cdr3_aa: CASSLGTLEWQYF

v_call: TRBV4-1
d_call: TRBD1
clone_size: few
j_call: TRBJ1-2
cdr3_nt: TGCGCCAGCAGCCTCCATCCGGGACAGGGGGATGGCTACACCTTC
cdr3_aa: CASSLHPGQGDGYTF

v_call: TRBV2
d_call: TRBD2
clone_size: -
j_call: TRBJ2-7
cdr3_nt: TGTGCCAGCAGGGGGCTAGCGGGGCCTAGCTCCTACGAGCAGTACTTC
cdr3_aa: CASRGLAGPSSYEQYF

v_call: TRBV27
d_call: -
clone_size: -
j_call: TRBJ1-5
cdr3_nt: TGTGCCAGCGGGGTCAGGGACAATCAGCCCCAGCATTTT
cdr3_aa: CASGVRDNQPQHF

v_call: TRBV2
d_call: -
clone_size: -
j_call: TRBJ2-3
cdr3_nt: TGTGCCAGCCACCCAGGCCCAGGGTCAGATACGCAGTATTTT
cdr3_aa: CASHPGPGSDTQYF

v_call: TRBV4-1
d_call: -
clone_size: once
j_call: TRBJ1-5
cdr3_nt: TGCGCCAGCAGCCTTTTGTCAGGGATTCAGCCCCAGCATTTT
cdr3_aa: CASSLLSGIQPQHF

v_call: TRBV13
d_call: -
clone_size: -
j_call: TRBJ1-1
cdr3_nt: TGTGCCAGCAGGACCGCTGGGGGTCTAACTGAAGCTTTCTTT
cdr3_aa: CASRTAGGLTEAFF

v_call: TRBV7-2
d_call: -
clone_size: -
j_call: TRBJ2-3
cdr3_nt: TGTGCCAGCAGCTTCATCCGAAACAGGGACACAGATACGCAGTATTTT
cdr3_aa: CASSFIRNRDTDTQYF

v_call: TRBV29-1
d_call: TRBD1
clone_size: -
j_call: TRBJ1-2
cdr3_nt: TGCAGCGTTGTCCTCAGACAGGGGAGTGGCTACACCTTC
cdr3_aa: CSVVLRQGSGYTF

v_call: TRBV4-1
d_call: -
clone_size: -
j_call: TRBJ1-1
cdr3_nt: TGCGCCAGCAGCCAAGATCCGAGCACTGAAGCTTTCTTT
cdr3_aa: CASSQDPSTEAFF

v_call: TRBV12-3/TRBV12-4
d_call: -
clone_size: -
j_call: TRBJ1-1
cdr3_nt: TGTGCCAGCAGTTTATATACGGGAGAAGCTTTCTTT
cdr3_aa: CASSLYTGEAFF

v_call: TRBV29-1
d_call: TRBD1
clone_size: -
j_call: TRBJ2-7
cdr3_nt: TGCAGCGGGGAGACAGGGACCGAGCAGTACTTC
cdr3_aa: CSGETGTEQYF

v_call: TRBV5-8
d_call: -
clone_size: -
j_call: TRBJ1-3
cdr3_nt: TGTGCCACCACAATTACGCCGAGAAACACCATATATTTT
cdr3_aa: CATTITPRNTIYF